A selection of T cell receptor beta chains follows, all from one sample in a study of immune evolution from preneoplasia to lung adenocarcinoma. The data were produced by immunoSEQ multiplex PCR, yet TCRdb's version contains in-frame clones alone and is incomplete. The sample contains 5,000 to 6,000 clones, over 60% of which appear only once. Material: FFPE normal lung tissue adjacent to the tumor. These receptor sequences come from a person in their sixties with lung adenocarcinoma. Both conserved end residues are part of each CDR3. D genes are given only for firm matches. Not every row has a clone size; where given, it reads once, few, many or a size class.

TRBV18	TRBJ1-1	few	-	TGTGCCAGCTCACCACGGCAGGGAATGAACACTGAAGCTTTCTTT	CASSPRQGMNTEAFF
TRBV18	TRBJ2-5	few	-	TGTGCCAGCTCACCACCGGGATCCCAAGAGACCCAGTACTTC	CASSPPGSQETQYF
TRBV19	TRBJ2-1	-	TRBD1	TGTGCCAGTAGTAGTTGGGACAGGGGCGCGGGCAATGAGCAGTTCTTC	CASSSWDRGAGNEQFF
TRBV28	TRBJ1-5	-	-	TGTGCCAGCAGTAAACCCCTCGGGGCAGGGAATCAGCCCCAGCATTTT	CASSKPLGAGNQPQHF
TRBV6-1	TRBJ2-1	-	-	TGTGCCAGCAGTGAGCTGGGACTGCCCGGGGAGAATGAGCAGTTCTTC	CASSELGLPGENEQFF
TRBV7-2	TRBJ1-1	-	-	TGTGCCAGCAGCTTCACACAGGGCACTGAAGCTTTCTTT	CASSFTQGTEAFF
TRBV9	TRBJ1-1	once	-	TGTGCCAGCAGCATTATAGAAGGTAGGGGCACTGAAGCTTTCTTT	CASSIIEGRGTEAFF
TRBV20-1	TRBJ2-5	-	-	TGCAGTGCGGGAGTCTGGGAGACCCAGTACTTC	CSAGVWETQYF
TRBV5-6	TRBJ2-1	-	TRBD2	TGTGCCAGCAGCTTGGGAAGCGGGGGCATATACAATGAGCAGTTCTTC	CASSLGSGGIYNEQFF
TRBV19	TRBJ2-7	-	-	TGTGCCAGTAGTATAGGGGGTGACAGATTCTACGAGCAGTACTTC	CASSIGGDRFYEQYF
TRBV5-4	TRBJ1-1	few	TRBD1	TGTGCCAGCAGCTCCCGGACAGGGGATGAAGCTTTCTTT	CASSSRTGDEAFF
TRBV27	TRBJ1-1	-	-	TGTGCCAGCAGTTTCGTTAAGCCGTTTACTGAAGCTTTCTTT	CASSFVKPFTEAFF
TRBV7-9	TRBJ2-1	-	TRBD1	TGTGCCAGCACCGACACCGGGACAGGGCACAATGAGCAGTTCTTC	CASTDTGTGHNEQFF
TRBV6-5	TRBJ2-2	-	TRBD1	TGTGCCAGCAGTTACGTAGGGGGCCATAGCACCGGGGAGCTGTTTTTT	CASSYVGGHSTGELFF
TRBV20-1	TRBJ1-1	-	-	TGCAGTGGGGGGGTGAACACTGAAGCTTTCTTT	CSGGVNTEAFF